The 28 T cell receptor beta chains reported below all come from one sample, sequenced in a study of T-cell reconstitution after alpha-beta-depleted transplantation in children. Unique molecular identifiers were incorporated into the prepared TCRbeta library. TCRdb re-called the PCR reads with MiXCR, one entry per CDR3 protein. The sample has approximately 200,000 distinct CDR3 sequences, less than 15% seen once; the top ten hold approximately 13%. Specimen: PBMCs from the stem cell graft donor, collected from the stem cell graft. The receptors come from a human donor who donated a stem cell graft to a child with acute lymphoblastic leukemia.

This clonotype has just a few counts. The chain links TRBV27 to TRBJ1-2; TRBD1 might be the D (5 bases). Trimming removed 3 bases from V and 1 base from J, with 18 bases in between. Germline assignment: CDR1 MNHEY and CDR2 SMNVEV (reference sequence). The CDR3 has 17 amino acids. CDR3 nucleotides: TGTGCCAGCAGTTTGCAGGGAGACAGCCGTTATAACTATGGCTACACCTTC. The encoded protein is CASSLQGDSRYNYGYTF.

Ten or more counts support this clonotype. The CDR3 region has the DNA TGCGCCAGCAGCTTGCTAGCATCCGAGACCCAGTACTTC. Amino acid sequence: CASSLLASETQYF. The gene calls are TRBV5-1 and TRBJ2-5; possible D gene TRBD2, 5 bases. The V end lost 1 base, the J end lost 5 bases, and 9 bases lay between the germline ends. The CDR3 consists of 13 residues. Germline-derived CDR1 and CDR2 are SGHRS and YFSETQ. The full variable domain, in which reference TRBV5-1 and TRBJ2-5 provide the parts outside the CDR3, is KAGVTQTPRYLIKTRGQQVTLSCSPISGHRSVSWYQQTPGQGLQFLFEYFSETQRNKGNFPGRFSGRQFSNSRSEMNVSTLELGDSALYLCASSLLASETQYFGPGTRLLVL.

This clonotype was detected many times. The chain employs TRBV27 and TRBJ2-5, with 7 bases lining up with TRBD2. This CDR3 has 16 amino acids. Looked up from germline, CDR1 is MNHEY and CDR2 is SMNVEV (reference sequence). V trimming: 6 bases; J trimming: 2 bases; junction bases outside the gene matches: 12. CDR3 loop: CASSSDLAEAQETQYF. Here the CDR3 DNA reads TGTGCCAGCAGCTCGGACCTAGCGGAGGCACAAGAGACCCAGTACTTC.

This clonotype was found many times. The CDR3 nucleotides read TGTGCCTGGAAGGGGACTAGCGGGAGTGGTGAGCAGTTCTTC. As protein: CAWKGTSGSGEQFF. This sequence joins TRBV30 and TRBJ2-1; 14 nucleotides match TRBD2. Germline CDR1 reads GTSNPN; CDR2 reads SVGIG (reference sequence). The CDR3 extends over 14 amino acids. The V and J ends lost 4 bases and 9 bases, in that order; junction bases with no gene match: 5.

This clonotype has a count of ten or more. The chain is built from TRBV20-1 and TRBJ2-7; D unclear. CDR1 and CDR2 (germline): DFQATT, SNEGSKA (reference sequence). Trimming cost V 5 bases and J 0 bases, with 17 bases left between them. The CDR3 has 15 residues. The CDR3 DNA sequence: TGCAGTGCTCCAGGAGTGGGTCTCAGCTCCTACGAGCAGTACTTC. It translates to CSAPGVGLSSYEQYF.

The rearrangement links TRBV24-1 to TRBJ1-2, with D unresolved. The CDR3 covers 14 residues. Germline CDR1 is KGHDR and CDR2 is SFDVKD. Trimming cost V 2 bases and J 4 bases, with 10 bases left between them. DNA of the CDR3: TGTGCCACCAGTGATTCGGTCAGAACCTATGGCTACACCTTC. Its protein product is CATSDSVRTYGYTF.

The chain recombines TRBV4-2 with TRBJ2-1, with 7 bases lining up with TRBD2. CDR3 length: 21 amino acids. V dropped 4 bases and J dropped 0; count of bases not matched to a gene: 21. Per germline, CDR1 LGHNA and CDR2 YNFKEQ. The CDR3 DNA follows: TGTGCCAGCAGCCCTGCCGGGGGATCACGGGTCGGCGGGAGCTCCTACAATGAGCAGTTCTTC. It translates to CASSPAGGSRVGGSSYNEQFF.

This clonotype was seen ten or more times. This chain uses TRBV5-1 with TRBJ2-1; D tentatively reads TRBD1 or TRBD2 (5 bases each). The CDR3 is 15 amino acids. The ends were cut back, 0 bases at V and 5 bases at J, with 12 bases in the middle. Looked up from germline, CDR1 is SGHRS and CDR2 is YFSETQ. In nucleotides, the CDR3 is TGCGCCAGCAGCTTGGTTTCTAGAGGGGACAATGAGCAGTTCTTC. Translated: CASSLVSRGDNEQFF.

This clonotype was found many times. The rearrangement uses TRBV20-1 and TRBJ2-1, with 11 positions matching TRBD2. V dropped 1 base and J dropped 6; count of bases not matched to a gene: 5. Germline CDR1 reads DFQATT; CDR2 reads SNEGSKA (reference sequence). This CDR3 is 15 amino acids long. CDR3 sequence reads: CSARVIAGGINEQFF. The CDR3 DNA reads as TGCAGTGCTAGAGTAATAGCGGGAGGGATCAATGAGCAGTTCTTC.

This clonotype was recorded a few times. The V gene is TRBV12-3 or TRBV12-4, the J gene TRBJ1-2; TRBD1 is a possible D gene (5 bases). The CDR3 totals 14 residues. V shed 4 bases and J shed 11 bases, with 20 bases lying between them. CDR3 residues: CASSSTRGPWWYTF. In DNA form, the CDR3 reads TGTGCCAGCAGTTCAACGAGGGGCCCCTGGTGGTACACCTTC.

The V and J genes are TRBV5-1 and TRBJ1-2, with 8 bases lining up with TRBD1. The trim removed 4 bases at V and 4 bases at J, leaving 9 bases unmatched. Germline CDR1 is SGHRS and CDR2 is YFSETQ. The CDR3 is 15 residues long. The CDR3 DNA reads as TGCGCCAGCAGCCCGAGACAGGGGTCACCCTATGGCTACACCTTC. This gives the protein CASSPRQGSPYGYTF.

This clonotype has ten or more counts. The chain uses TRBV5-5 and TRBJ2-7; the D gene could be TRBD1 or TRBD2 (6 bases each). CDR1 and CDR2 from the germline V gene are SGHKS and YYEKEE (reference sequence). V shed 3 bases and J shed 2 bases, with 12 bases lying between them. This CDR3 spans 14 amino acids. CDR3 in DNA: TGTGCCAGCAGCTCCCACGGGGGCGCCTACGAGCAGTACTTC. This translates into CASSSHGGAYEQYF.

This clonotype was counted many times. The V and J genes are TRBV30 and TRBJ2-7; 8 positions match TRBD2. V lost 4 bases and J lost 7; bases outside the gene matches: 15. This CDR3 is 15 amino acids long. The germline CDR1 and CDR2 sequences are GTSNPN and SVGIG (reference sequence). The CDR3, as DNA: TGTGCCTGGATAAGAACTAGCGGACCCGTGGGAGAGCAGTACTTC. This sequence encodes CAWIRTSGPVGEQYF.

This clonotype was detected a few times. The V and J genes are TRBV20-1 and TRBJ2-2; 13 positions agree with TRBD2. CDR1 and CDR2 from the germline V gene are DFQATT and SNEGSKA (reference sequence). This CDR3 is 15 amino acids long. V trimming: 3 bases; J trimming: 8 bases; junction bases outside the gene matches: 6. The CDR3 reads CSARGLAGLGGELFF. The DNA for the CDR3 is TGCAGTGCTAGGGGACTAGCGGGGCTCGGGGGGGAGCTGTTTTTT.

The rearrangement joins TRBV20-1 to TRBJ2-5, with 10 bases lining up with TRBD2. Germline assignment: CDR1 DFQATT and CDR2 SNEGSKA (reference sequence). The CDR3 runs 14 residues. V shed 8 bases and J 3 bases; nucleotides not matched to a gene: 9. Here the CDR3 reads CSQQLAGLKETQYF. The CDR3 DNA follows: TGCAGTCAACAACTAGCGGGATTAAAAGAGACCCAGTACTTC.

Many counts were recorded for this clonotype. The chain has TRBV20-1 and TRBJ2-1, with 11 positions matching TRBD2. The J segment lost 4 bases and the V segment lost 6 bases, leaving 5 bases of the junction unmatched. CDR1 is DFQATT, CDR2 SNEGSKA, per germline (reference sequence). The CDR3 consists of 14 residues. CDR3 loop: CSAYLAGGYNEQFF. In DNA form, the CDR3 reads TGCAGTGCCTACCTAGCGGGAGGATACAATGAGCAGTTCTTC.

This clonotype was counted ten times or more. The chain is built from TRBV11-1 and TRBJ1-2; weak D call: TRBD1 (6 bases). Germline loops: CDR1 SGHAT, CDR2 FQDESV (reference sequence). This CDR3 spans 13 amino acids. V was clipped by 5 bases and J by 2 bases, with 9 bases between them. The CDR3 region is CASSPGENYGYTF. The DNA of the CDR3 is TGTGCCAGCAGCCCAGGGGAGAACTATGGCTACACCTTC.

This clonotype was observed many times. At one boundary the junction diverges from the germline segment, which might be a read error. The chain employs TRBV29-1 and TRBJ1-1; perhaps TRBD1 as D (6 bases). The CDR3 has 15 amino acids. Germline V lookup: CDR1 SQVTM, CDR2 ANQGSEA. The CDR3 reads CSVEPFGRGNSEAFF. The DNA of the CDR3 is TGCAGCGTTGAGCCATTCGGCAGGGGAAACAGTGAAGCTTTCTTT.

This clonotype was recorded at least ten times. The chain is built from TRBV5-5 and TRBJ2-1, with TRBD2 matching 14 bases. V was pared by 4 bases and J by 9 bases, with 9 bases of the junction left unmatched. Germline lookup yields CDR1 SGHKS and CDR2 YYEKEE (reference sequence). The CDR3 runs 16 residues. This CDR3 reads CASSPSRLAGGGEQFF. In DNA form, the CDR3 reads TGTGCCAGCAGCCCCAGCCGACTAGCGGGGGGGGGTGAGCAGTTCTTC.

This clonotype was recorded many times. V gene TRBV7-9 combines with J gene TRBJ2-7; 8 bases line up with TRBD2. CDR3 length: 15 amino acids. With 5 bases clipped from V and 0 bases from J, the junction kept 6 bases outside the gene matches. Germline V lookup: CDR1 SEHNR, CDR2 FQNEAQ (reference sequence). CDR3 residues: CASSSTGGLSYEQYF. The CDR3 nucleotides are TGTGCCAGCAGCAGTACGGGGGGGCTCTCCTACGAGCAGTACTTC.

This clonotype was detected ten times or more. The J gene is TRBJ2-1, the V gene TRBV5-1, with D maybe TRBD1 (6 bases). CDR1 and CDR2 (germline): SGHRS, YFSETQ. The CDR3 runs 15 residues. The V end lost 2 bases, the J end lost 8 bases, and 17 bases lay between the germline ends. CDR3: CASSFNTGLRYEQFF. DNA for the CDR3: TGCGCCAGCAGCTTCAACACAGGGTTAAGGTATGAGCAGTTCTTC.

Ten or more counts support this clonotype. The chain uses TRBV20-1 and TRBJ2-7; 10 positions match TRBD2. CDR3 size: 14 residues. Germline V gene lookup returns CDR1 DFQATT and CDR2 SNEGSKA (reference sequence). V dropped 6 bases and J dropped 2; count of bases not matched to a gene: 7. CDR3 sequence reads: CSASSGGGTYEQYF. The DNA for the CDR3 is TGCAGTGCCTCTAGCGGGGGAGGGACCTACGAGCAGTACTTC.

This clonotype came up many times. The chain links TRBV12-3 or TRBV12-4 to TRBJ1-2; no clear D gene. The CDR3 runs to 13 residues. V was cut by 1 base and J by 4 bases, with 7 bases left in between. CDR3: CASSLGWFYGYTF. In DNA, the CDR3 is TGTGCCAGCAGTTTAGGTTGGTTCTATGGCTACACCTTC.

The table lists this clonotype with many counts. The V and J genes are TRBV11-2 and TRBJ2-2, with 8 nucleotides matching TRBD1. The trim removed 4 bases at V and 4 bases at J, leaving 2 bases unmatched. CDR1 and CDR2 (germline): SGHAT, FQNNGV. The CDR3 is 14 residues long. The CDR3 spells CASSWTGTTGELFF. CDR3 coding DNA: TGTGCCAGCAGCTGGACAGGGACCACCGGGGAGCTGTTTTTT.

CDR3 residues: CAISGWDRGRDEQYF. The CDR3 nucleotides read TGTGCCATCAGTGGTTGGGACAGGGGGCGAGACGAGCAGTACTTC. The rearrangement links TRBV10-3 to TRBJ2-7; TRBD1 matches at 12 bases. V shed 4 bases, J shed 5 bases, and the junction held 6 bases outside the gene matches. The CDR3 covers 15 residues. Germline assignment: CDR1 ENHRY and CDR2 SYGVKD.

This clonotype was observed many times. The V call is TRBV20-1, the J call TRBJ2-2, with TRBD2 matching over 12 bases. This CDR3 has 15 amino acids. Germline trimming cut 4 bases from V and 3 bases from J; bases unmatched to any gene: 3. Germline V gene lookup returns CDR1 DFQATT and CDR2 SNEGSKA (reference sequence). The CDR3: CSAKPSGRDTGELFF. For the CDR3, the DNA is TGCAGTGCTAAACCTAGCGGGAGGGACACCGGGGAGCTGTTTTTT.

This clonotype occurred many times. The gene calls are TRBV29-1 and TRBJ2-6, with a possible D match to TRBD2 (6 bases). In germline, CDR1 is SQVTM, CDR2 ANQGSEA. There are 14 residues in the CDR3. V lost 6 bases and J 2 bases, leaving 11 bases between the germline ends. CDR3 residues: CSVGGGPGANVLTF. The CDR3 coding sequence is TGCAGCGTGGGGGGAGGTCCTGGGGCCAACGTCCTGACTTTC.

This clonotype has a count of ten or more. For the CDR3, the DNA is TGCGCCAGCAGCTTGGCCTTTACCGGGACAGGGGCGGGTGAAGCTTTCTTT. Translated: CASSLAFTGTGAGEAFF. The rearrangement links TRBV5-1 to TRBJ1-1; 10 bases fit TRBD1. The germline CDR1 and CDR2 sequences are SGHRS and YFSETQ. The CDR3 loop spans 17 amino acids. V lost 0 bases and J lost 7; bases outside the gene matches: 12.